Listed below are T cell receptor beta chains from one sample, sequenced in a study of T cell responses to AZD1222 COVID-19 vaccine. Sequenced by immunoSEQ multiplex PCR; TCRdb stores in-frame clones only, minus some. The sample contains more than 140,000 clones, more than 85% of which appear only once. The material was peripheral blood, obtained on day 0 of MenACWY control vaccination. The receptor set was obtained from an adult in good health. Both conserved end residues are part of each CDR3. D genes are given only for firm matches. Clone size is not always given. Where it is, it says once, few, many or a class for expanded clones.

v_gene,d_gene,abundance,j_gene,CDR3nt,CDR3aa
TRBV6-5,TRBD2,-,TRBJ2-2,TGTGCCAGCAGTCTCAGCGGGGGTATACCCGGGGAGCTGTTTTTT,CASSLSGGIPGELFF
TRBV21-1,-,-,TRBJ1-5,TGTGCCAGCAGCAGCCACCGGGACAGGGGCCCTAGCAATCAGCCCCAGCATTTT,CASSSHRDRGPSNQPQHF
TRBV5-6,-,once,TRBJ1-5,TGTGCCAGCAGCTTGAGCGGTCAGCCCCAGCATTTT,CASSLSGQPQHF
TRBV5-1,-,-,TRBJ2-7,TGCGCCAGCAGCTTGGGTCGTAGCCAGCTTCGAAGGGAAAACGAGCAGTACTTC,CASSLGRSQLRRENEQYF
TRBV16,TRBD2,-,TRBJ2-4,TGTGCCAGCAGCCAACAGGGGCGGGAGGACATTCAGTACTTC,CASSQQGREDIQYF
TRBV2,TRBD1,-,TRBJ1-1,TGTGCCAGCAGTGAAGGCCCGCTCAGGGGGAAAGCTTTCTTT,CASSEGPLRGKAFF
TRBV5-1,-,-,TRBJ1-1,TGCGCCAGCAGTTTCGAGAGGGGAGGTAACACTGAAGCTTTCTTT,CASSFERGGNTEAFF
TRBV2,TRBD2,-,TRBJ2-5,TGTGCCAGCAGTGTCTCCGGGACTAGGGAGACCCAGTACTTC,CASSVSGTRETQYF
TRBV30,-,once,TRBJ2-3,TGTGCCTGGAACTCGGGACCCACAGATACGCAGTATTTT,CAWNSGPTDTQYF
TRBV2,TRBD1,once,TRBJ1-5,TGTGCCAGCAGTTGGACAGGGAGCAATCAGCCCCAGCATTTT,CASSWTGSNQPQHF
TRBV19,-,-,TRBJ1-1,TGTGCCAGCGGGTCTGGTGGTCCTGAAGCTTTCTTT,CASGSGGPEAFF
TRBV11-2,-,-,TRBJ1-2,TGTGCCAGCAGCTTAGTTGGGATGTCCGGGGTCGGCTACACCTTC,CASSLVGMSGVGYTF
TRBV7-2,-,-,TRBJ1-1,TGTGCCAGCAGCCCCTGGGGGGGGCTTGGTCTGGGCACTGAAGCTTTCTTT,CASSPWGGLGLGTEAFF
TRBV6-5,-,-,TRBJ1-1,TGTGCCAGCAGGATAGGGGGGAACACTGAAGCTTTCTTT,CASRIGGNTEAFF
TRBV6-2/TRBV6-3,-,-,TRBJ2-3,TGTGCCAGCAGTGGAAAGGGAAACGCAGATACGCAGTATTTT,CASSGKGNADTQYF
TRBV7-6,-,-,TRBJ1-2,TGTGCCAGCAGCTTTCGCGACTACTATGGCTACACCTTC,CASSFRDYYGYTF
TRBV11-3,-,-,TRBJ1-3,TGTGCCAGCAGCCCCGGGACACAACGAAACACCATATATTTT,CASSPGTQRNTIYF
TRBV3-1/TRBV3-2,-,-,TRBJ1-5,TGTGCCAGCAGCCAAGGGTTAAGCAATCAGCCCCAGCATTTT,CASSQGLSNQPQHF
TRBV5-4,-,-,TRBJ2-2,TGTGCCAGCAGCTTGAAAAGACTTAACACCGGGGAGCTGTTTTTT,CASSLKRLNTGELFF
TRBV10-1,TRBD2,-,TRBJ2-1,TGCGCCAGCAGTGCACTTCCGTGGACTAGCGGGAGTAGCTACAATGAGCAGTTCTTC,CASSALPWTSGSSYNEQFF
TRBV27,TRBD1,-,TRBJ1-1,TGTGCCAGCAGTTTCCGACAGGGAGGAGAGACTTTCTTT,CASSFRQGGETFF
TRBV3-1/TRBV3-2,-,once,TRBJ1-4,TGTGCCAGCAGCCTTGTTGAGGGAGAAAAACTGTTTTTT,CASSLVEGEKLFF